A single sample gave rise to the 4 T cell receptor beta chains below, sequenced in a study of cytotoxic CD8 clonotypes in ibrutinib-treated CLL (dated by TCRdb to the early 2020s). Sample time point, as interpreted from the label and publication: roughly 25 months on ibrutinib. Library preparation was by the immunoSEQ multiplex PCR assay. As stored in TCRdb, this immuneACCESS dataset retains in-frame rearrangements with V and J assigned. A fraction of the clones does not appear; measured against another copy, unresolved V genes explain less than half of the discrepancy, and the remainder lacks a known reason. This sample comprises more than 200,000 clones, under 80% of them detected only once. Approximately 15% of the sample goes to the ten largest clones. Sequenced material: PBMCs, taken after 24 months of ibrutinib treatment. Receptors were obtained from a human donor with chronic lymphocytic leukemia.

The CDR3 DNA reads as TGTGCCAGCTCACCAGCTACTCAAAGTTACGAGCAGTACTTC. Its translation is CASSPATQSYEQYF. The chain is built from TRBV18 and TRBJ2-7; no definite D call. The CDR3 length is 14 residues. Germline V gene sequence: CDR1 KGHSH, CDR2 LQKENI. V lost 2 bases to trimming and J lost 4 bases, with 12 bases between them.

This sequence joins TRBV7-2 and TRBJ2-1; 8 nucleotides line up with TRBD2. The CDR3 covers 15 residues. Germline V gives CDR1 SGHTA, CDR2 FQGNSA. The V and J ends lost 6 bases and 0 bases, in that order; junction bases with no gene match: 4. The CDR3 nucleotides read TGTGCCAGCAGACCAACTAGCGGCTCCTACAATGAGCAGTTCTTC. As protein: CASRPTSGSYNEQFF.

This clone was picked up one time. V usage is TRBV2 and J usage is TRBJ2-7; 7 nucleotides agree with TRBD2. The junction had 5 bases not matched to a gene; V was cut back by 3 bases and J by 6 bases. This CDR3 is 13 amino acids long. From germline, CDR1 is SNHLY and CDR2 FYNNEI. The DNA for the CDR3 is TGTGCCAGCAGTGAGTCGGGAGGAACCGAGCAGTACTTC. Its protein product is CASSESGGTEQYF.

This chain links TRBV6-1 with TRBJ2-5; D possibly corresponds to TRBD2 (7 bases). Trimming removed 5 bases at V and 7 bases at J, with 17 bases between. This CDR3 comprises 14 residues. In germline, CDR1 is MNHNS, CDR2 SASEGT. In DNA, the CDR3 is TGTGCCAGCAGTCGGGTCGCAGGGGAGGGGACCCAGTACTTC. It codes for CASSRVAGEGTQYF.